Below are 10 T cell receptor beta chains sequenced from a single sample in a study of OX40 agonist ivuxolimab in advanced cancers. Only in-frame clones appear in the TCRdb table, and some are missing; sequencing was by immunoSEQ multiplex PCR. Of 45,000 to 55,000 clones in the sample, about 86% are singletons; the top ten hold roughly 1.7%. The input for sequencing was CD4+ or CD8+ T cells sorted from blood, taken in a trial of the OX40 agonist ivuxolimab. These receptors came from an adult with an advanced solid tumor such as melanoma, head and neck, liver or kidney cancer.

The chain links TRBV6-6 to TRBJ1-1, with 11 bases that match TRBD1. The germline V gene has CDR1 MNHNY and CDR2 SVGAGI (reference sequence). With 5 bases clipped from V and 0 bases from J, the junction kept 5 bases outside the gene matches. CDR3 size: 16 residues. The CDR3 loop is CASSVWDRGMNTEAFF. CDR3 bases: TGTGCCAGCAGTGTGTGGGACAGGGGGATGAACACTGAAGCTTTCTTT.

This clone occurred once. The J gene is TRBJ2-1, the V gene TRBV14; D call uncertain. Trimming pared 1 base from V and 4 bases from J, leaving 8 bases between. Per germline, CDR1 SGHDN and CDR2 FVKESK. The CDR3 consists of 14 residues. CDR3 region: CASSQASVYNEQFF. The CDR3 nucleotides read TGTGCCAGCAGCCAAGCATCTGTTTACAATGAGCAGTTCTTC.

This clone was counted a single time. The chain is built from TRBV19 and TRBJ2-5; maybe TRBD1 (9 bases). The V gene lost 5 bases and the J gene lost 4 bases, with 17 bases spanning the gap. Germline-derived CDR1 and CDR2 are LNHDA and SQIVND (reference sequence). The CDR3 length is 15 residues. CDR3 nucleotides: TGTGCCAGTAGTGTACAGGGGGCGGGGGGAGAGACCCAGTACTTC. This sequence encodes CASSVQGAGGETQYF.

The genes are TRBV2 and TRBJ2-4; no clear D. V was clipped by 8 bases and J by 6 bases, with 5 bases between them. This CDR3 contains 10 residues. From germline, CDR1 is SNHLY and CDR2 FYNNEI. CDR3 nucleotide sequence: TGTGCCAGCGCAGCAAACATTCAGTACTTC. This codes for CASAANIQYF.

The chain links TRBV6-5 to TRBJ2-7; the D gene is possibly TRBD2 (5 bases). CDR1 is MNHEY and CDR2 is SVGAGI in the germline V gene. V was shortened by 2 bases and J by 7 bases, with 18 bases between the two germline ends. This CDR3 is built from 15 residues. CDR3: CASSYRLGVSVEQYF. Written as DNA, the CDR3 is TGTGCCAGCAGTTACAGGTTGGGAGTTTCGGTTGAGCAGTACTTC.

The chain combines TRBV7-9 with TRBJ1-6; D is ambiguous. V shed 0 bases and J shed 10 bases, with 7 bases lying between them. This CDR3 spans 13 amino acids. The germline CDR1 and CDR2 sequences are SEHNR and FQNEAQ (reference sequence). In DNA, the CDR3 is TGTGCCAGCAGCTTAGCTGACCTATCACCCCTCCACTTT. It is translated as CASSLADLSPLHF.

This chain links TRBV19 with TRBJ2-4, with D tentatively TRBD2 (5 bases). CDR1 and CDR2 from the germline V gene are LNHDA and SQIVND (reference sequence). V lost 7 bases to trimming and J lost 0 bases, with 22 bases between them. The CDR3 loop spans 18 amino acids. The CDR3 protein is CASTSGLRVISAKNIQYF. DNA of the CDR3: TGTGCCAGTACCTCGGGATTGAGAGTGATTTCAGCCAAAAACATTCAGTACTTC.

This chain joins TRBV19 and TRBJ2-2, with 11 bases aligning to TRBD2. Trimming took 3 bases from V and 4 from J; bases not matched to a gene: 10. The V gene's germline CDR1 is LNHDA and CDR2 SQIVND (reference sequence). There are 18 residues in the CDR3. The DNA of the CDR3 is TGTGCCAGTAGTATCCGTACTAGCGGGAGTATGCCCACCGGGGAGCTGTTTTTT. Protein sequence: CASSIRTSGSMPTGELFF.

The chain recombines TRBV5-1 with TRBJ2-2; D possibly corresponds to TRBD2 (6 bases). Germline loops: CDR1 SGHRS, CDR2 YFSETQ. Trimming removed 4 bases at V and 4 bases at J, with 11 bases between. This CDR3 has 14 amino acids. This CDR3 is CASSLTRTTGELFF. The DNA for the CDR3 is TGCGCCAGCAGCCTGACTAGAACCACCGGGGAGCTGTTTTTT.

V gene TRBV7-2 combines with J gene TRBJ1-5, with D unresolved. Germline V gene sequence: CDR1 SGHTA, CDR2 FQGNSA. The V and J ends lost 5 bases and 7 bases respectively, with 9 bases between them. The CDR3 contains 12 residues. CDR3 coding DNA: TGTGCCAGCAGCGGATGGCGCCAGCCCCAGCATTTT. It is translated as CASSGWRQPQHF.